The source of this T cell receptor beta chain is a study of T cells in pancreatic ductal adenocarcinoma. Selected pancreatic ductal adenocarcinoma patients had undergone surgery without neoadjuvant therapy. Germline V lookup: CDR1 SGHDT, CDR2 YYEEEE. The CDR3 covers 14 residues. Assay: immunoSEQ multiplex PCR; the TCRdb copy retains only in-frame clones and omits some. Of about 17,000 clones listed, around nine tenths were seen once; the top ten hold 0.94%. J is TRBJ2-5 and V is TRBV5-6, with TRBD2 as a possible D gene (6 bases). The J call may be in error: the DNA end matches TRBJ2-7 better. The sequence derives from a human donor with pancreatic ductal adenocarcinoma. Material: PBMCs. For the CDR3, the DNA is TGTGCCAGCAGCTATGACGCGGGGACGGCCGAGCAGTACTTC. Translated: CASSYDAGTAEQYF.